A selection of T cell receptor beta chains follows, all from one sample in a study of blood T cell repertoires in COVID-19. Some clones are missing from TCRdb's copy, which holds only in-frame ones; the method was immunoSEQ multiplex PCR. The data show approximately 98,000 clones, with roughly four fifths seen just once and around 4% held by the top ten. The sequenced material came from peripheral blood. Source of these receptors: a man aged 55 to 70 with acute or convalescent COVID-19. Both conserved end residues are part of each CDR3. The order of the fields is D gene, clone size, J gene, V gene, CDR3 length, CDR3 protein, CDR3 DNA. The D gene is left open where the match is weak. Size values are once, few and many counts, or a class for expanded clones, and some rows have none.

>.|.|TRBJ1-1|TRBV13|14
CASLKKAGDTEAFF
TGTGCCAGCCTAAAAAAGGCGGGTGACACTGAAGCTTTCTTT
>.|.|TRBJ2-3|TRBV25-1|15
CASSLTGRSTDTQYF
TGTGCCAGCAGTCTTACAGGACGTAGCACAGATACGCAGTATTTT
>.|.|TRBJ1-5|TRBV19|15
CASSAGVVPNQPQHF
TGTGCCAGTAGTGCCGGAGTAGTCCCAAATCAGCCCCAGCATTTT
>TRBD1|few|TRBJ2-5|TRBV11-1|16
CASSLAPGQGEETQYF
TGTGCCAGCAGCTTAGCACCCGGACAGGGGGAAGAGACCCAGTACTTC
>.|many|TRBJ1-4|TRBV6-4|14
CASSETGENEKLFF
TGTGCCAGCAGTGAAACAGGCGAAAATGAAAAACTGTTTTTT
>.|.|TRBJ1-1|TRBV28|14
CASKHTARGTEAFF
TGTGCCAGCAAGCACACGGCCCGGGGGACTGAAGCTTTCTTT
>TRBD2|.|TRBJ2-1|TRBV19|16
CASSLSGRNTYNEQFF
TGTGCCAGTTCCCTTAGCGGGAGAAATACCTACAATGAGCAGTTCTTC
>.|.|TRBJ1-4|TRBV30|15
CAWRDAYRGSEKLFF
TGTGCCTGGAGGGATGCCTATCGGGGGAGTGAAAAACTGTTTTTT
>.|.|TRBJ1-2|TRBV6-6|13
CATRTASNYGYTF
TGTGCCACCCGGACAGCTAGTAACTATGGCTACACCTTC
>.|once|TRBJ2-4|TRBV19|15
CASSIARGGKNIQYF
TGTGCCAGTAGTATAGCCAGGGGTGGCAAAAACATTCAGTACTTC
>TRBD2|.|TRBJ2-2|TRBV6-5|15
CVDGQRGGVTGELFF
TGTGTCGACGGTCAGCGGGGGGGTGTCACCGGGGAGCTGTTTTTT
>TRBD1|.|TRBJ1-4|TRBV7-2|15
CASSKQGAANEKLFF
TGTGCCAGCAGCAAACAGGGGGCGGCTAATGAAAAACTGTTTTTT
>TRBD1|.|TRBJ1-1|TRBV10-3|16
CAIRPGTGRGDTEAFF
TGTGCCATCAGACCCGGGACAGGTAGGGGGGACACTGAAGCTTTCTTT
>.|.|TRBJ2-2|TRBV12-3/TRBV12-4|13
CASSPHSRGELFF
TGTGCCAGCAGTCCCCACTCCCGCGGGGAGCTGTTTTTT
>.|many|TRBJ1-2|TRBV5-1|13
CASSSRGLGGYTF
TGCGCCAGCAGCTCCAGGGGTTTGGGTGGCTACACCTTC
>TRBD1|.|TRBJ1-1|TRBV5-1|14
CASSPGQENTEAFF
TGCGCCAGCAGCCCGGGACAGGAGAACACTGAAGCTTTCTTT
>TRBD1|.|TRBJ2-1|TRBV9|15
CASSVFDRAYNEQFF
TGTGCCAGCAGCGTGTTCGACAGGGCGTACAATGAGCAGTTCTTC
>TRBD1|.|TRBJ1-1|TRBV11-1|14
CASRPGQGYTEAFF
TGTGCCAGCAGACCCGGACAGGGCTACACTGAAGCTTTCTTT
>.|.|TRBJ2-1|TRBV5-4|15
CASSLQGGSYNEQFF
TGTGCCAGCAGCTTACAGGGTGGCTCCTACAATGAGCAGTTCTTC
>.|.|TRBJ2-1|TRBV24-1|16
CATSDLPSTSYNEQFF
TGTGCCACCAGTGATCTACCTAGCACCTCCTACAATGAGCAGTTCTTC
>TRBD1|.|TRBJ2-3|TRBV19|16
CASSRKQDRTTDTQYF
TGTGCCAGTAGCCGGAAACAGGACAGGACCACAGATACGCAGTATTTT
>TRBD1|.|TRBJ1-6|TRBV14|14
CASSITGGGSPLHF
TGTGCCAGCAGCATCACAGGGGGAGGTTCACCCCTCCACTTT
>TRBD1|many|TRBJ1-1|TRBV24-1|15
CATSGLDRGRTEAFF
TGTGCCACCAGTGGCCTCGACAGGGGACGGACTGAAGCTTTCTTT
>.|once|TRBJ2-2|TRBV9|17
CASSPGEGQGETGELFF
TGTGCCAGCAGCCCGGGGGAAGGTCAGGGGGAAACCGGGGAGCTGTTTTTT
>.|.|TRBJ1-1|TRBV4-2|15
CASSQYSGTNTEAFF
TGTGCCAGCAGCCAGTACTCCGGGACAAACACTGAAGCTTTCTTT
>.|.|TRBJ1-1|TRBV12-5|14
CASGFVGENTEAFF
TGTGCTAGTGGTTTCGTCGGGGAGAACACTGAAGCTTTCTTT
>.|.|TRBJ1-1|TRBV9|15
CASSVEQGQDTEAFF
TGTGCCAGCAGCGTAGAACAGGGCCAGGACACTGAAGCTTTCTTT